The clone carrying this T cell receptor beta chain was counted between two and nine times. As yet, its antigen is unknown. This sample is drawn from a study of early T cells in non-severe SARS-CoV-2 infection. Study information: Unsorted whole-blood RNA was sequenced in bulk, leaving chains unpaired. General observations from the study: There was a bias toward anti-spike CD8 responses in VDJdb matching, which missed private and CD4 specificities.

Molecules of cDNA were individually given unique molecular identifiers that were attached to them. TCRdb called the 5' RACE reads again in MiXCR, with one record for every CDR3 protein. Among 86,000 or so distinct CDR3 sequences listed, 5% to 7% were seen once. CDR1 is GTSNPN, CDR2 SVGIG, per germline (reference sequence). V was clipped by 7 bases and J by 8 bases, with 20 bases between them. CDR3 size: 13 residues. The sequencing sample was made of whole blood. This clonotype originated in an adult who was a healthcare worker with PCR-confirmed SARS-CoV-2 infection or an uninfected control (not recorded which). This chain joins TRBV30 and TRBJ1-1, with a weak D call TRBD1 (6 bases). The CDR3, as DNA: TGTGCCTCCCGGCGTACCCGGACAGAAGAAGCTTTCTTT. Translation gives CASRRTRTEEAFF. Together with reference TRBV30 and TRBJ1-1, the CDR3 gives the full variable domain: SQTIHQWPATLVQPVGSPLSLECTVEGTSNPNLYWYRQAAGRGLQLLFYSVGIGQISSEVPQNLSASRPQDRQFILSSKKLLLSDSGFYLCASRRTRTEEAFFGQGTRLTVV.